The sequence of this T cell receptor (beta chain) was determined in a study of beta chain features in type 1 diabetes. Points from the study as a whole: Shorter TCRB CDR3s, moderately but significantly so, marked every one of the four CD4+ subsets in Type 1 diabetes patients. The naive, central memory and Treg TCRB repertoires showed an apparent similarity that was greater among patients than among healthy donors. cDNA sequencing could over-represent cells with high TCR expression. Resolution of whether HLA type affects TCRB rearrangement was not achieved here. Type 1 diabetes patients had VDJ junctions that carried fewer insertions and more deletions.

As regards this clone: What it binds is not known.

J lost 5 bases, V lost 6 bases, and 4 bases had no gene match. Germline values: CDR1 LNHDA, CDR2 SQIVND (reference sequence). The CDR3 length is 13 residues. Isolated RNA was reverse transcribed in full, so expressed TCRB transcripts were sequenced. The assay was immunoSEQ multiplex PCR, and TCRdb's table has in-frame clones only and misses some. The data contain 680,000 or so clones, around 15% of them seen just once; the ten biggest clones take up 0.022%. The sequencing sample was made of naive CD4+ T cells from blood. The TCR sequence derives from a man aged 18 to 29 with type 1 diabetes. This chain uses TRBV19 with TRBJ2-5; 9 bases agree with TRBD1. CDR3 residues: CASRRTGVETQYF. The CDR3 DNA reads as TGTGCCAGTAGGCGGACAGGGGTCGAGACCCAGTACTTC.